The 5 T cell receptor beta chains given below trace back to one sample, sequenced in a study of T cells in Graves' hyperthyroidism and ophthalmopathy. RNA transcripts were the template for amplifying TCR beta CDR3 regions. The TCR CDR3 first-round RT-PCR relied on the HTBI primer set. Each CDR3 protein is one row after TCRdb ran MiXCR on the multiplex PCR reads. The table has 800,000 or so distinct CDR3 sequences, around 38% seen once. The sequencing input was blood. Receptor source: a man aged 18 to 29 with Graves' hyperthyroidism.

V usage is TRBV7-9 and J usage is TRBJ1-1; TRBD1 might be the D (5 bases). This CDR3 region has 16 residues. CDR1 and CDR2 (germline): SEHNR, FQNEAQ (reference sequence). The V end lost 2 bases, the J end lost 4 bases, and 17 bases lay between the germline ends. CDR3 nucleotide sequence: TGTGCCAGCAGCTTATGGGACCACCGGGGGACCACTGAAGCTTTCTTT. This translates into CASSLWDHRGTTEAFF.

This clonotype was seen many times. The J gene is TRBJ2-5, the V gene TRBV7-9, with D uncertain. Germline values: CDR1 SEHNR, CDR2 FQNEAQ (reference sequence). This CDR3 spans 11 amino acids. V dropped 5 bases and J dropped 5 bases, with 6 bases sitting between them. CDR3 bases: TGTGCCAGCAGCGTCTCCGAGACCCAGTACTTC. Translating it yields CASSVSETQYF.

This clonotype occurred many times. The V call is TRBV2, the J call TRBJ1-2; D might be TRBD1 (5 bases). Looked up from germline, CDR1 is SNHLY and CDR2 is FYNNEI. The length of the CDR3 is 11 residues. V was cut by 3 bases and J by 9 bases, with 8 bases left in between. CDR3 sequence: CASSDRVSYTF. DNA for the CDR3: TGTGCCAGCAGTGACAGGGTTAGCTACACCTTC.

This clonotype was detected a few times. This chain connects TRBV19 to TRBJ2-2; D ambiguous. Trimming stripped 5 bases from V and 2 bases from J, with 9 bases between. CDR1 and CDR2 (germline): LNHDA, SQIVND (reference sequence). The CDR3 contains 14 residues. CDR3: CASSPHPNTGELFF. CDR3 nucleotides: TGTGCCAGTAGTCCCCACCCAAACACCGGGGAGCTGTTTTTT.

There are many counts of this clonotype. This may stem from a read error, because a much larger clone lies one nucleotide away. V gene TRBV5-1 combines with J gene TRBJ1-1; D gene unclear. The CDR3 spans 12 residues. Germline assignment: CDR1 SGHRS and CDR2 YFSETQ. V dropped 4 bases and J dropped 1 base, with 5 bases sitting between them. The CDR3 loop is CASSQWNTEAFF. CDR3 DNA sequence: TGCGCCAGCAGCCAATGGAACACTGAAGCTTTCTTT.